Listed below are T cell receptor beta chains from one sample, sequenced in a study of radiotherapy plus CTLA-4 blockade in lung cancer. Clones were sequenced by immunoSEQ multiplex PCR, and TCRdb holds only the in-frame ones, with some missing. The data show roughly 100,000 clones, 85% seen once. The sequenced sample was peripheral blood, obtained from a patient treated with radiotherapy plus ipilimumab. The receptor source for this set is a human donor with non-small cell lung cancer that progressed on radiotherapy plus ipilimumab. Some clones in this sample may be carry-over from other donors' samples. The CDR3 runs from the conserved cysteine through the conserved F or W. The D gene is left open where the match is weak. Clone sizes are given selectively: once, few, many, or a class where the clone is expanded.

CDR3nt: TGTGCCAGTAGTATACGAGGGGACAAAGGCGAAAAACTGTTTTTT
CDR3aa: CASSIRGDKGEKLFF
d_gene: -
v_gene: TRBV19
abundance: -
j_gene: TRBJ1-4

CDR3nt: TGTGCCAGCAGATTCGGGGCGTCGGGGGAGAACACTGAAGCTTTCTTT
CDR3aa: CASRFGASGENTEAFF
d_gene: -
v_gene: TRBV7-9
abundance: -
j_gene: TRBJ1-1

CDR3nt: TGTGCCAGCTCACCCACACAGGCCCTCTCCTACGAGCAGTACTTC
CDR3aa: CASSPTQALSYEQYF
d_gene: -
v_gene: TRBV18
abundance: -
j_gene: TRBJ2-7

CDR3nt: TGCGCCAGCAACCCGGACAGGGCGGATAATACGCAGTATTTT
CDR3aa: CASNPDRADNTQYF
d_gene: TRBD1
v_gene: TRBV5-1
abundance: -
j_gene: TRBJ2-3

CDR3nt: TGTGCCAGCAGCTTCATTTTCGACAGTCCCTATGGCTACACCTTC
CDR3aa: CASSFIFDSPYGYTF
d_gene: -
v_gene: TRBV5-6
abundance: -
j_gene: TRBJ1-2

CDR3nt: TGTGCCAGCAGCCAAGATCTTGTAACTAGCGGGGTTCAGGGGGACGAGCAGTACTTC
CDR3aa: CASSQDLVTSGVQGDEQYF
d_gene: TRBD2
v_gene: TRBV4-2
abundance: -
j_gene: TRBJ2-7

CDR3nt: TGCGCCAGCAGCTCTATTGGAGCCCAAGAGACCCAGTACTTC
CDR3aa: CASSSIGAQETQYF
d_gene: -
v_gene: TRBV5-1
abundance: -
j_gene: TRBJ2-5

CDR3nt: TGTGCCAGCAGCTACGGACTAGCGCAGAGGACCTACGAGCAGTACTTC
CDR3aa: CASSYGLAQRTYEQYF
d_gene: TRBD2
v_gene: TRBV5-4
abundance: -
j_gene: TRBJ2-7

CDR3nt: TGTGCTAGTGGTCCAGGGACAACGAACACTGAAGCTTTCTTT
CDR3aa: CASGPGTTNTEAFF
d_gene: -
v_gene: TRBV12-5
abundance: few
j_gene: TRBJ1-1

CDR3nt: TGTGCCAGCGGGAACAGCAATGAGCAGTTCTTC
CDR3aa: CASGNSNEQFF
d_gene: -
v_gene: TRBV28
abundance: -
j_gene: TRBJ2-1